This paragraph covers one TCR beta chain sequence. Its antigen is unknown. The data originate from a study of cytomegalovirus exposure and HLA in healthy donors. The CDR3 consists of 13 residues. The V and J ends lost 10 bases and 4 bases respectively, with 13 bases between them. Germline V lookup: CDR1 MGHDK, CDR2 SYGVNS. 60 Vbeta and 13 Jbeta primers were used in PCR. The data were produced by immunoSEQ multiplex PCR, yet TCRdb's version contains in-frame clones alone and is incomplete. The sample lists some 130,000 clones; nearly 80% were seen once. Whole-study results and caveats: In a later analysis, a missense DCLRE1C variant was linked to TCR beta V- and J-gene trimming. The study assumed roughly uniform donor sequencing depth for presence/absence analyses. Immune exposure information comprised only CMV serostatus.

This clonotype was sampled from a young man in good health and CMV-seronegative. The sequenced sample consisted of PBMCs. This chain uses TRBV25-1 with TRBJ2-2; a weak D match, TRBD1 (6 bases). Here the CDR3 reads CAMGAGTTGELFF. The CDR3 DNA sequence: TGTGCCATGGGGGCAGGGACCACCGGGGAGCTGTTTTTT. Looking up the rest from reference TRBV25-1 and TRBJ2-2 gives the full variable domain: EADIYQTPRYLVIGTGKKITLECSQTMGHDKMYWYQQDPGMELHLIHYSYGVNSTEKGDLSSESTVSRIRTEHFPLTLESARPSHTSQYLCAMGAGTTGELFFGEGSRLTVL.